Shown below are 18 T cell receptor beta chains from a single sample sequenced in a study of shared T cell receptors in the human thymus. TCRdb keeps only in-frame clones here, not all; method: immunoSEQ multiplex PCR. The data contain about 540,000 clones, 75% to 80% of them singletons. These sequences were also reported in another study, on human thymus T cells.

The sequencing input was thymocytes. The receptors were gathered from a boy under two years old with a congenital heart defect.

This chain links TRBV29-1 with TRBJ2-5; 8 positions agree with TRBD2. V lost 8 bases and J lost 5; bases outside the gene matches: 10. The CDR3 runs 13 residues. Germline values: CDR1 SQVTM, CDR2 ANQGSEA. The CDR3 is CSLGGVRRETQYF. The CDR3 DNA reads as TGCAGCCTCGGGGGGGTCCGACGGGAGACCCAGTACTTC.

The chain has TRBV15 and TRBJ2-3; a weak D match, TRBD1 (6 bases). Trimming cost V 0 bases and J 1 base, with 17 bases left between them. This CDR3 comprises 18 residues. Germline CDR1 is LNHNV and CDR2 is YYDKDF (reference sequence). CDR3 region: CATSRDGGGLPCTDTQYF. CDR3 bases: TGTGCCACCAGCAGAGATGGGGGCGGACTCCCCTGCACAGATACGCAGTATTTT.

The chain carries TRBV27 and TRBJ2-7; TRBD1 agrees at 12 bases. Germline lookup yields CDR1 MNHEY and CDR2 SMNVEV (reference sequence). This CDR3 spans 16 amino acids. After removal of 6 bases from V and 4 bases from J, the junction contained 10 bases not matched to a gene. The CDR3 sequence: CASRPTGTGGSYEQYF. In DNA form, the CDR3 reads TGTGCCAGCAGACCAACCGGGACAGGGGGCAGTTACGAGCAGTACTTC.

V gene TRBV6-1 combines with J gene TRBJ2-7; 9 bases match TRBD2. CDR1 is MNHNS and CDR2 is SASEGT in the germline V gene. There are 15 residues in the CDR3. The J segment lost 5 bases and the V segment lost 11 bases, leaving 16 bases of the junction unmatched. The chain's CDR3 is CAAAPPSGRSHEQYF. The DNA for the CDR3 is TGTGCCGCGGCCCCCCCCAGCGGGAGGTCCCACGAGCAGTACTTC.

The genes are TRBV4-1 and TRBJ2-1; 10 bases map to TRBD2. V was pared by 5 bases and J by 7 bases, with 14 bases of the junction left unmatched. The CDR3 is made up of 17 amino acids. CDR1 and CDR2 (germline): MGHRA, YSYEKL. The CDR3 sequence is CASSTGVRLAGENEQFF. The CDR3 nucleotides are TGCGCCAGCAGCACAGGGGTACGGCTAGCGGGAGAGAATGAGCAGTTCTTC.

The CDR3 loop reads CASSLDRGAENTEAFF. Written as DNA, the CDR3 is TGTGCCAGCAGCTTAGATCGGGGGGCGGAGAACACTGAAGCTTTCTTT. This rearrangement joins TRBV11-3 to TRBJ1-1; possible D gene TRBD1, 6 bases. This CDR3 contains 16 residues. Germline-derived CDR1 and CDR2 are SGHNT and YENEEA. V was pared by 0 bases and J by 1 base, with 12 bases between.

This chain joins TRBV28 and TRBJ1-5; D possibly corresponds to TRBD1 (6 bases). This CDR3 region has 15 residues. Germline V gene lookup returns CDR1 MDHEN and CDR2 SYDVKM. V lost 5 bases, J lost 6 bases, and 17 bases lay in between. The CDR3 reads CASSVPRGRGQPQHF. CDR3 sequence (DNA): TGTGCCAGCAGTGTACCCAGGGGAAGGGGTCAGCCCCAGCATTTT.

The chain recombines TRBV4-1 with TRBJ2-1, with D unclear. The CDR3 is 17 amino acids. V lost 0 bases to trimming and J lost 9 bases, with 21 bases between them. Germline CDR1 and CDR2: MGHRA and YSYEKL. The CDR3 nucleotides read TGCGCCAGCAGCCAAGATTCGAGACTCCAAAGGATTGGTGAGCAGTTCTTC. It translates to CASSQDSRLQRIGEQFF.

This chain links TRBV7-9 with TRBJ1-3; no clear D gene. The CDR3 sequence is 13 residues long. Germline V CDR1 and CDR2: SEHNR, FQNEAQ (reference sequence). V dropped 2 bases and J dropped 8 bases, with 10 bases sitting between them. Here the CDR3 DNA reads TGTGCCAGCAGCTTATTCCGGGAGGACACCATATATTTT. It translates to CASSLFREDTIYF.

The chain employs TRBV14 and TRBJ2-7, with unresolved D. Trimming left V 3 bases short and J 6 bases short, with 9 bases between. The CDR3 loop spans 12 amino acids. Germline V gene sequence: CDR1 SGHDN, CDR2 FVKESK. The CDR3 sequence: CASSHSRREQYF. In DNA, the CDR3 is TGTGCCAGCAGCCATTCCCGTCGCGAGCAGTACTTC.

The chain recombines TRBV4-3 with TRBJ2-3; 9 bases align to TRBD1. The CDR3 sequence is 15 residues long. Germline V gene sequence: CDR1 LGHNA, CDR2 YSLEER. V lost 4 bases and J lost 3; bases outside the gene matches: 5. The CDR3 loop reads CASSRRQGGTDTQYF. DNA of the CDR3: TGCGCCAGCAGCCGTAGACAGGGGGGGACAGATACGCAGTATTTT.

The chain joins TRBV7-9 to TRBJ2-7, with 9 bases matching TRBD2. V gave up 0 bases and J gave up 3 bases; unmatched junction bases: 9. The germline V gene encodes CDR1 SEHNR and CDR2 FQNEAQ (reference sequence). The CDR3 covers 17 residues. CDR3 amino acids: CASSLAPRTSDFYEQYF. The CDR3 DNA follows: TGTGCCAGCAGCTTAGCCCCCCGGACTAGCGACTTCTACGAGCAGTACTTC. The whole variable domain, filled in from reference TRBV7-9 and TRBJ2-7, reads DTGVSQNPRHKITKRGQNVTFRCDPISEHNRLYWYRQTLGQGPEFLTYFQNEAQLEKSRLLSDRFSAERPKGSFSTLEIQRTEQGDSAMYLCASSLAPRTSDFYEQYFGPGTRLTVT.

The chain links TRBV4-3 to TRBJ1-2; 8 bases are shared with TRBD1. CDR1 and CDR2 from the germline V gene are LGHNA and YSLEER. The CDR3 length is 14 residues. V lost 3 bases to trimming and J lost 8 bases; unmatched junction nucleotides: 8. The CDR3 sequence is CASSQDRDRHGYTF. The CDR3 DNA reads as TGCGCCAGCAGCCAGGACAGGGATCGGCACGGCTACACCTTC.

The chain joins TRBV19 to TRBJ2-7; TRBD2 matches 10 bases. Per the germline V gene, CDR1 is LNHDA and CDR2 is SQIVND (reference sequence). CDR3 length: 15 residues. Unmatched junction bases numbered 12, after V lost 6 bases and J lost 7 bases. Here the CDR3 reads CASSYPSSGRGEQYF. CDR3 nucleotides: TGTGCCAGTAGCTATCCTTCTAGCGGGAGAGGGGAGCAGTACTTC.

The table lists this clone with a few counts. This chain joins TRBV29-1 and TRBJ2-1; 7 bases are shared with TRBD1. The V gene's germline CDR1 is SQVTM and CDR2 ANQGSEA. Trimming at V came to 6 bases and at J to 10 bases, leaving 9 bases not matched to a gene. CDR3 length: 12 amino acids. The CDR3 nucleotides read TGCAGCGTGGCCCAGGGGGTCGGGGAGCAGTTCTTC. Its translation is CSVAQGVGEQFF.

V usage is TRBV4-2 and J usage is TRBJ2-7; 10 nucleotides line up with TRBD2. This CDR3 contains 14 residues. Germline CDR1 is LGHNA and CDR2 is YNFKEQ. The junction had 1 base not matched to a gene; V was cut back by 3 bases and J by 2 bases. The CDR3 here is CASSQGLAPYEQYF. The CDR3 nucleotides read TGTGCCAGCAGCCAGGGACTAGCGCCCTACGAGCAGTACTTC.

The V gene is TRBV7-9, the J gene TRBJ2-7, with 10 nucleotides matching TRBD1. With 4 bases clipped from V and 2 bases from J, the junction kept 5 bases outside the gene matches. CDR3 length equals 15 residues. Germline V gene lookup returns CDR1 SEHNR and CDR2 FQNEAQ (reference sequence). CDR3 sequence (DNA): TGTGCCAGCAGCTCAGGGACAGGGGCCCCCTACGAGCAGTACTTC. It encodes CASSSGTGAPYEQYF.

V usage is TRBV5-1 and J usage is TRBJ2-7, with D perhaps TRBD2 (6 bases). The CDR3 has 15 amino acids. V was trimmed by 0 bases and J by 7 bases, leaving 17 bases between them. Germline assignment: CDR1 SGHRS and CDR2 YFSETQ. For the CDR3, the DNA is TGCGCCAGCAGCTTGGCATCGCGGCAGGAGGGTGAGCAGTACTTC. It codes for CASSLASRQEGEQYF.